This record covers a single T cell receptor beta chain. The target antigen is unknown. With a much larger clone just one base away, this may be a read error. Uncontrolled infection, other autoimmune disease, pregnancy and lactation each barred patients from inclusion. The CDR3 spans 15 residues. Germline assignment: CDR1 SGHTA and CDR2 FQGNSA. RNA transcripts gave rise to amplified TCR beta CDR3 regions. The HTBI primer set drove a first-round RT-PCR of the TCR CDR3. Via MiXCR, TCRdb re-called the multiplex PCR reads, giving one row per CDR3 protein. Of hundreds of thousands of distinct CDR3 sequences listed, just under 25% were seen once; the top ten hold roughly 70%. The data derive from a study of T cells in Graves' hyperthyroidism and ophthalmopathy. At the level of the study: Specimen type is peripheral blood, collected at initial diagnosis prior to any treatment.

Study-wide results and caveats: Ophthalmopathy, which appeared later, was predicted by the model a median approximately six months before onset.

The chain employs TRBV7-2 and TRBJ2-5, with a weak D call TRBD2 (5 bases). This sequence originates from a man aged 45-60 years with Graves' hyperthyroidism. Sequencing input: blood. Written as DNA, the CDR3 is TGTGCCAGCAGCTTCGGGCGGTCAGGATGGGAGACCCAGTGCTTC. It yields the protein CASSFGRSGWETQCF.